A selection of T cell receptor beta chains follows, all from one sample in a study of shared clonotypes between healthy human individuals. Sequencing used immunoSEQ multiplex PCR; TCRdb keeps in-frame clones, though not all of them. The repertoire holds 2,500,000 or so clones, with approximately 93% as singletons. Sequences were obtained from naive CD4+ T cells from PBMCs. The receptors were gathered from a man aged 18 to 30 in good health. Some clones in this sample may be carry-over from other donors' samples. The CDR3 runs from the conserved cysteine through the conserved F or W. A D gene is named only where the DNA matches it firmly. Clone size is stated in some rows and not others, as once, few, many or a class when expanded.

14,once,TRBD2,TRBV25-1,TRBJ2-3,TGTGCCAGCAGTATTAGCGGGTCTGCAGATACGCAGTATTTT,CASSISGSADTQYF
16,.,TRBD2,TRBV9,TRBJ2-2,TGTGCCAGCAGCGCCCTAGCGGGAGGTAACACCGGGGAGCTGTTTTTT,CASSALAGGNTGELFF
19,.,TRBD1,TRBV23-1,TRBJ1-4,TGCGCCAGCACTCTAGACAGGGGGCAGGTGGGTGGAACTAATGAAAAACTGTTTTTT,CASTLDRGQVGGTNEKLFF
14,.,TRBD1,TRBV5-6,TRBJ2-3,TGTGCCAGCAGCTCTACAGGGGTCACAGATACGCAGTATTTT,CASSSTGVTDTQYF
15,.,.,TRBV5-1,TRBJ1-4,TGCGCCAGCAGCCATGGGACATCAACTAATGAAAAACTGTTTTTT,CASSHGTSTNEKLFF
13,.,.,TRBV9,TRBJ2-1,TGTGCCAGCAGCGGACAGAGGGTCGATGAGCAGTTCTTC,CASSGQRVDEQFF
12,.,.,TRBV28,TRBJ1-2,TGTGCCAGCAGTTTTGCGGGCTATGGCTACACCTTC,CASSFAGYGYTF
16,.,TRBD2,TRBV28,TRBJ2-5,TGTGCCAGCAGTTTCGACAGCGGGAGGGCCGTAGAGACCCAGTACTTC,CASSFDSGRAVETQYF
15,.,.,TRBV10-3,TRBJ1-6,TGTGCCATCAGTGAGGCGAGCTCCTATAATTCACCCCTCCACTTT,CAISEASSYNSPLHF
16,.,TRBD1,TRBV10-3,TRBJ2-3,TGTGCCATCAAAGCCGGGACAGCAGAAACCACAGATACGCAGTATTTT,CAIKAGTAETTDTQYF
17,.,TRBD2,TRBV18,TRBJ2-1,TGTGCCAGCTCACCGCGGACTAGCGGTGGCTCCTACAATGAGCAGTTCTTC,CASSPRTSGGSYNEQFF
15,once,TRBD2,TRBV6-4,TRBJ2-3,TGTGCCAGCAGTTGGACTAGCGGGAGCGCAGATACGCAGTATTTT,CASSWTSGSADTQYF
13,.,TRBD2,TRBV27,TRBJ2-1,TGTGCCAGCAGTTTCAGCGGGAGAAGTGAGCAGTTCTTC,CASSFSGRSEQFF
13,.,TRBD2,TRBV30,TRBJ2-5,TGTGCCTGGCTAGCGGGAGGGGGGGAGACCCAGTACTTC,CAWLAGGGETQYF
14,.,.,TRBV10-3,TRBJ2-5,TGTGCCATCAGCGCCGGGGCAACTCGAGAGACCCAGTACTTC,CAISAGATRETQYF
13,once,.,TRBV9,TRBJ2-7,TGTGCCAGCAGCGTCGGCCATGGCGACGAGCAGTACTTC,CASSVGHGDEQYF
15,.,TRBD1,TRBV29-1,TRBJ2-7,TGCAGCGCTATGACCGGACAGGGAGGCTTTTACGAGCAGTACTTC,CSAMTGQGGFYEQYF
14,few,.,TRBV6-5,TRBJ1-2,TGTGCCAGCAGTTACCATGACAGGAGCGGTGGCTACACCTTC,CASSYHDRSGGYTF
16,.,.,TRBV5-5,TRBJ1-5,TGTGCCAGCAGCGTGGTTGGGGACCACCCCAATCAGCCCCAGCATTTT,CASSVVGDHPNQPQHF
16,once,.,TRBV5-1,TRBJ2-7,TGCGCCAGCAGCTTCGGATCTGCGGTCCAAGGGTACGAGCAGTACTTC,CASSFGSAVQGYEQYF
18,.,TRBD1,TRBV4-3,TRBJ2-7,TGCGCCAGCAGCCAAGAATACGGGACAGGGGGCTATGTCCACGAGCAGTACTTC,CASSQEYGTGGYVHEQYF
15,.,TRBD1,TRBV29-1,TRBJ2-2,TGCAGCGTTGGGGGACAGGGCCGCGGGGCCGGGGAGCTGTTTTTT,CSVGGQGRGAGELFF
15,.,.,TRBV7-3,TRBJ1-2,TGTGCCAGCAGCCCCTCCCCCGGGCAGGGGTATGGCTACACCTTC,CASSPSPGQGYGYTF
16,.,TRBD2,TRBV6-1,TRBJ2-7,TGTGCCAGCAGTGAATGGGCTAGCGGGACCGCCTACGAGCAGTACTTC,CASSEWASGTAYEQYF
12,.,.,TRBV2,TRBJ1-2,TGTGCCGGAAACAGGGCGAGGAATGGCTACACCTTC,CAGNRARNGYTF
15,.,.,TRBV5-1,TRBJ2-1,TGCGCCAGCAGCCTCACTAGCTTCTCCTACAATGAGCAGTTCTTC,CASSLTSFSYNEQFF
14,.,TRBD2,TRBV25-1,TRBJ2-2,TGTGCCAGCAGTCCCCGGGGGGGCACCGGGGAGCTGTTTTTT,CASSPRGGTGELFF
12,.,.,TRBV2,TRBJ1-5,TGTGCCAGCAGCCCGACTAATCAGCCCCAGCATTTT,CASSPTNQPQHF
13,once,TRBD2,TRBV29-1,TRBJ2-1,TGCAGCGGCAGCGGGAGTTCCTACAATGAGCAGTTCTTC,CSGSGSSYNEQFF
15,.,.,TRBV28,TRBJ1-5,TGTGCCAGCAGTTTATCGTCGGGAGACAATCAGCCCCAGCATTTT,CASSLSSGDNQPQHF
14,.,TRBD1,TRBV6-1,TRBJ1-2,TGTGCCAGCGGACAGGGATTCTTTAACTATGGCTACACCTTC,CASGQGFFNYGYTF
17,once,.,TRBV7-6,TRBJ2-1,TGTGCCAGCAGCTTAGCGATAGCAGGTAGCTCCTACAATGAGCAGTTCTTC,CASSLAIAGSSYNEQFF
15,.,.,TRBV12-2,TRBJ2-7,TGTGCAAGTCGCTTCCATCCAGGTAGCTCCTACGAGCAGTACTTC,CASRFHPGSSYEQYF
15,few,TRBD1,TRBV5-6,TRBJ2-2,TGTGCCAGCAGCCCCGGGACAGGGAACACCGGGGAGCTGTTTTTT,CASSPGTGNTGELFF
14,.,.,TRBV19,TRBJ2-7,TGTGCCAGTAGCCCCGTTTGGACTAACTACGAGCAGTACTTC,CASSPVWTNYEQYF
14,once,.,TRBV28,TRBJ2-7,TGTGCCAGCAGTTTTGTGACAGCCACTCGAGAGCAGTACTTC,CASSFVTATREQYF
17,.,TRBD1,TRBV28,TRBJ1-2,TGTGCCAGCAGATCCAACCGGGACAGGGGGCTGTATCTCGGCTACACCTTC,CASRSNRDRGLYLGYTF
13,.,TRBD1,TRBV29-1,TRBJ2-7,TGCAGCATTAGACAGGGGACATCCTACGAGCAGTACTTC,CSIRQGTSYEQYF
15,.,TRBD2,TRBV5-4,TRBJ2-3,TGTGCCAGCAGCTTGGGTGGCGGGGGAACAGATACGCAGTATTTT,CASSLGGGGTDTQYF
13,.,TRBD1,TRBV6-6,TRBJ2-7,TGTGCCAGCAGGACGGGACAGGGTGGCGAGCAGTACTTC,CASRTGQGGEQYF
16,.,.,TRBV28,TRBJ2-1,TGTGCCAGCAGTACACGACAGGCCTACTCCTACAATGAGCAGTTCTTC,CASSTRQAYSYNEQFF
12,.,.,TRBV29-1,TRBJ1-1,TGCAGCGTTGAGGGGGTTTCGGTCGGAGCTTTCTTT,CSVEGVSVGAFF
15,once,.,TRBV7-9,TRBJ1-2,TGTGCCAGCAGCTCCCCAATGACAGGAAACTATGGCTACACCTTC,CASSSPMTGNYGYTF
12,.,.,TRBV25-1,TRBJ2-5,TGTGCCAGCAGTGAATTGGTAGAGACCCAGTACTTC,CASSELVETQYF
17,.,TRBD2,TRBV6-9,TRBJ2-5,TGTGCCAGCAGTCGGACTAGCGGAGGGGGTTACCAAGAGACCCAGTACTTC,CASSRTSGGGYQETQYF
15,.,.,TRBV6-4,TRBJ2-1,TGTGCCAGCAGTGAACGACGGAGTAAATACAATGAGCAGTTCTTC,CASSERRSKYNEQFF
15,once,TRBD2,TRBV29-1,TRBJ2-7,TGCAGCGTTGAAGATCCGGGGGGAGGCGTCTACGAGCAGTACTTC,CSVEDPGGGVYEQYF
17,.,TRBD2,TRBV11-2,TRBJ2-1,TGTGCCAGCAGCCCACTGTCCCCTAGCGGGAGGGGCGATGAGCAGTTCTTC,CASSPLSPSGRGDEQFF
16,.,.,TRBV14,TRBJ2-5,TGTGCCAGCAGCCCATTTGCTTCAGCGGGCGGAGAGACCCAGTACTTC,CASSPFASAGGETQYF
14,.,.,TRBV28,TRBJ1-2,TGTGCCAGCAGTTTTCCCCAGGGCAGCTATGGCTACACCTTC,CASSFPQGSYGYTF
12,once,.,TRBV28,TRBJ1-4,TGTGCCAGCAGTTTAGGTTGGTTTGGGCTGTTTTTT,CASSLGWFGLFF
14,.,.,TRBV15,TRBJ1-3,TGTGCCACCAGCAGAGTCACACCGCGGGGCACCATATATTTT,CATSRVTPRGTIYF
15,.,TRBD2,TRBV5-1,TRBJ2-2,TGCGCCAGCTCGACTAGCCCCGCGAACACCGGGGAGCTGTTTTTT,CASSTSPANTGELFF
15,.,.,TRBV4-1,TRBJ2-3,TGCGCCAGCAGCCAATACACCCCGGGGCTCGATACGCAGTATTTT,CASSQYTPGLDTQYF
15,.,TRBD1,TRBV4-3,TRBJ2-7,TGCGCCAGCAGCCAAGAGGTCGGCAGGGGGTACGAGCAGTACTTC,CASSQEVGRGYEQYF
15,.,TRBD2,TRBV5-4,TRBJ2-1,TGTGCCAGCAGCTTTTCCGGGACTAGAGGCAATGAGCAGTTCTTC,CASSFSGTRGNEQFF
16,.,.,TRBV28,TRBJ2-1,TGTGCCAGCAGTCACCGGGACTCCAAGAGCTACAATGAGCAGTTCTTC,CASSHRDSKSYNEQFF